This T cell receptor beta chain was obtained from a study of cytomegalovirus exposure and HLA in healthy donors. Remarks on this clone: The antigen is unknown.

Notes on the study in general: Reports state that TCR beta sequences accurately predicted most subjects' HLA-A and HLA-B alleles.

Use of 60 Vbeta and 13 Jbeta primers characterized the PCR. The data were produced by immunoSEQ multiplex PCR, yet TCRdb's version contains in-frame clones alone and is incomplete. The sample table sets out tens of thousands of clones. Specimen: PBMCs. The receptor comes from a man aged 25 to 45 in good health and CMV-seropositive.

The DNA for the CDR3 is TGTGCCAGCAGCGTAGGAGGACGAGCGGGGGGGCACGAGCAGTACTTC. This codes for CASSVGGRAGGHEQYF. This rearrangement joins TRBV9 to TRBJ2-7; 10 bases map to TRBD2. Germline CDR1 reads SGDLS; CDR2 reads YYNGEE. The CDR3 has 16 amino acids. J lost 5 bases, V lost 0 bases, and 8 bases had no gene match.